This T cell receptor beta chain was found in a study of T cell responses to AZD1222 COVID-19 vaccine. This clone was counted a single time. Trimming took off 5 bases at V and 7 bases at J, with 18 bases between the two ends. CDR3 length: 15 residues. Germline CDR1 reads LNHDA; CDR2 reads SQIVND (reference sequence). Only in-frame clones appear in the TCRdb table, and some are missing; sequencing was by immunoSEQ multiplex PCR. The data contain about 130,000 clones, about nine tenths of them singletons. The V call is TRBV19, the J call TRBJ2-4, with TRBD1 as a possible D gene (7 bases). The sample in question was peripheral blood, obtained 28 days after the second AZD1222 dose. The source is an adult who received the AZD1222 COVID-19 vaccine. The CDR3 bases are TGTGCCAGTAGTGGCGGGACAGCCGCAACGAACATTCAGTACTTC. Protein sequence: CASSGGTAATNIQYF.